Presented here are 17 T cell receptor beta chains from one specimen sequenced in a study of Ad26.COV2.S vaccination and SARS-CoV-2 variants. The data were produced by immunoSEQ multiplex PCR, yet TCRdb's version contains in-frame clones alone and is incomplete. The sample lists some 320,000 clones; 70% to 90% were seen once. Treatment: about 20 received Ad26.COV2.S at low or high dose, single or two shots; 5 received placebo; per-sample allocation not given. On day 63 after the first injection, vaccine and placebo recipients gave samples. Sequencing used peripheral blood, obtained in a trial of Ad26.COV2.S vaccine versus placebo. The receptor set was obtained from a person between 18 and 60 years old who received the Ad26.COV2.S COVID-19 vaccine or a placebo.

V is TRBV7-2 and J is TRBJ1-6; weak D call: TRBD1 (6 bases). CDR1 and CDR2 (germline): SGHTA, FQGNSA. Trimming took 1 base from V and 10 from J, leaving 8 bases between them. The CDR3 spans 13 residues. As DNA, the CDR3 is TGTGCCAGCAGCTTAGAGGGGGTGTCACCCCTCCACTTT. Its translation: CASSLEGVSPLHF.

CDR3 nucleotide sequence: TGTGCCTGGAGCCCCAGGACGGTCAGTCCAGTAGATGGCTACACCTTC. Amino acids: CAWSPRTVSPVDGYTF. The chain couples TRBV30 to TRBJ1-2, with no clear D. The germline CDR1 and CDR2 sequences are GTSNPN and SVGIG (reference sequence). The V gene lost 3 bases and the J gene lost 6 bases, with 23 bases spanning the gap. This CDR3 has 16 residues.

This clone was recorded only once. The CDR3 sequence: CASSSQAGGLGETQYF. The CDR3 nucleotides are TGTGCCAGCAGCTCCCAGGCGGGCGGGTTAGGGGAGACCCAGTACTTC. The chain links TRBV5-4 to TRBJ2-5; weak D call: TRBD2 (5 bases). Germline V gene sequence: CDR1 SGHNT, CDR2 YYREEE (reference sequence). Trimming removed 3 bases at V and 5 bases at J, with 20 bases between. This CDR3 is 16 amino acids long.

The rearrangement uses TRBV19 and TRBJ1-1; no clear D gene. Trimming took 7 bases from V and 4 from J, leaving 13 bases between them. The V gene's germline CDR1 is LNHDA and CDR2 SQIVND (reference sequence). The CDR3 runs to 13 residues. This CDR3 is CASNGGEGTEAFF. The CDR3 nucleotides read TGTGCCAGTAACGGTGGTGAAGGCACTGAAGCTTTCTTT.

CDR3 amino acids: CASSSAIRGPNSPLHF. In DNA form, the CDR3 reads TGTGCCAGCAGCTCCGCTATCAGGGGGCCTAATTCACCCCTCCACTTT. This chain links TRBV7-8 with TRBJ1-6; 8 bases are a match to TRBD1. The CDR3 runs to 16 residues. CDR1 SGHVS and CDR2 FQNEAQ come from the germline V gene. Trimming at V came to 4 bases and at J to 6 bases, leaving 8 bases not matched to a gene.

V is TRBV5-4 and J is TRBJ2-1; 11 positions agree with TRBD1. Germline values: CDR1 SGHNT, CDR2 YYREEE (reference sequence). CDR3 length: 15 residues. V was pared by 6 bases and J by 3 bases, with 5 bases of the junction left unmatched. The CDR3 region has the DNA TGTGCCAGCACCTCCGGGACAGGGGGCTACAATGAGCAGTTCTTC. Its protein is CASTSGTGGYNEQFF.

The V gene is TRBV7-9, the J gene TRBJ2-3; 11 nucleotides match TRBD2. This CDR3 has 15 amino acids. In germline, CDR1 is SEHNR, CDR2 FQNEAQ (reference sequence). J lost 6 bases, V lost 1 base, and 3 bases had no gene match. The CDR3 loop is CASSLGLAGSDTQYF. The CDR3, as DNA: TGTGCCAGCAGCTTAGGACTAGCGGGGTCTGATACGCAGTATTTT.

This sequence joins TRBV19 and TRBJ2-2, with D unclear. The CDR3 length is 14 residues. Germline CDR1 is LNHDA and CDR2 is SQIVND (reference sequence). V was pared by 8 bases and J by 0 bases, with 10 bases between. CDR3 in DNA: TGTGCCAGTTTTAGCCATGCGAACACCGGGGAGCTGTTTTTT. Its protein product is CASFSHANTGELFF.

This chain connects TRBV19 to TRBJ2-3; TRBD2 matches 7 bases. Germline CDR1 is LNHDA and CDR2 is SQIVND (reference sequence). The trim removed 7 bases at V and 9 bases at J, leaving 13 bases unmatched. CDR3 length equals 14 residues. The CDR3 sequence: CASTASGVRITQYF. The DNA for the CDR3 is TGTGCCAGTACAGCGAGCGGGGTGCGGATAACGCAGTATTTT.

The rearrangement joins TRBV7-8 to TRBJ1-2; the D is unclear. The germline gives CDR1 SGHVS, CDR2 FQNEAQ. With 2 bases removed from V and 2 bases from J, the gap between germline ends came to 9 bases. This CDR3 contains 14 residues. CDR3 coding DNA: TGTGCCAGCAGCTTAATTTCAGGAAACTATGGCTACACCTTC. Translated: CASSLISGNYGYTF.

CDR3 sequence (DNA): TGCGCCAGCAGCCAAGATCGGACAGGGTTGTATGGCTACACCTTC. This codes for CASSQDRTGLYGYTF. The chain employs TRBV4-1 and TRBJ1-2; 8 bases match TRBD1. The V segment lost 0 bases and the J segment 5 bases; nucleotides outside the gene matches: 5. The germline gives CDR1 MGHRA, CDR2 YSYEKL. This CDR3 has 15 amino acids.

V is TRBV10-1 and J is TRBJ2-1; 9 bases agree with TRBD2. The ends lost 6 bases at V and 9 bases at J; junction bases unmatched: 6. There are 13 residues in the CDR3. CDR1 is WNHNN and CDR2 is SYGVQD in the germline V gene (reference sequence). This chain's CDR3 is CASSAGGPCEQFF. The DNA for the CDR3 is TGCGCCAGCAGCGCGGGGGGGCCGTGTGAGCAGTTCTTC.

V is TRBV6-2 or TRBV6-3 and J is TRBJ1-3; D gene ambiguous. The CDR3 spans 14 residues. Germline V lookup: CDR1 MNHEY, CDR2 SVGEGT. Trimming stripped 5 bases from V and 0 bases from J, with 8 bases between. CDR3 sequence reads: CASSQRSSGNTIYF. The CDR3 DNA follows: TGTGCCAGCAGTCAAAGAAGCTCTGGAAACACCATATATTTT.

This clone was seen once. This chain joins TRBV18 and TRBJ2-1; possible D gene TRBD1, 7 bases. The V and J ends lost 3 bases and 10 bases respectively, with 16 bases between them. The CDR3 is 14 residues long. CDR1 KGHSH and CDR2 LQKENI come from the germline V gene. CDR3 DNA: TGTGCCAGCTCACCGGTGAACAGGGGAGGCGAGCAGTTCTTC. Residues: CASSPVNRGGEQFF.

CDR3 sequence: CASSLLLAGGSNTGELFF. DNA for the CDR3: TGCGCCAGCAGCCTACTGCTAGCGGGGGGGTCGAACACCGGGGAGCTGTTTTTT. V is TRBV4-1 and J is TRBJ2-2; TRBD2 matches 12 bases. Germline V gives CDR1 MGHRA, CDR2 YSYEKL. The trim removed 4 bases at V and 0 bases at J, leaving 6 bases unmatched. This CDR3 is built from 18 residues.

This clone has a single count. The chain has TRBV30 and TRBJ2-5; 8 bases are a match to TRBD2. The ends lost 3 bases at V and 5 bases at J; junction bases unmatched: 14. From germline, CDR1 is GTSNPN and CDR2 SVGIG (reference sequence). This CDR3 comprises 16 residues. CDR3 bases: TGTGCCTGGAGAACATTCGGGAGGGGCCGGCGGGAGACCCAGTACTTC. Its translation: CAWRTFGRGRRETQYF.

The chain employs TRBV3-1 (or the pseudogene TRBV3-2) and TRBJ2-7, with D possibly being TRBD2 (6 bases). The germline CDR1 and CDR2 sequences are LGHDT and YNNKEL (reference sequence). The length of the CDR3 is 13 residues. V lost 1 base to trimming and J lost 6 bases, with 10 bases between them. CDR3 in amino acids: CASSQGLAREQYF. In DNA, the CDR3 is TGTGCCAGCAGCCAAGGTCTAGCGCGCGAGCAGTACTTC.